This entry features one T cell receptor beta chain sequence. Its target is unknown. Additional DNA sequences in this sample encode the identical CDR3. This record comes from a study of cytomegalovirus exposure and HLA in healthy donors. Study results and caveats: Most TCR beta V segments were productive about 90% or about 30% of the time in an earlier analysis. An analysis that came later showed most CMV-associated TCR beta chains appearing HLA-restricted.

The PCR contained 60 Vbeta and 13 Jbeta primers. This table comes from immunoSEQ multiplex PCR, and its TCRdb copy is limited to in-frame clones, with some not included. Among roughly 130,000 clones, about 80% were seen once, and the ten largest hold more than 2.5%. The CDR3 contains 13 residues. The V end was cut by 6 bases, the J end by 2 bases, with 10 bases between. Germline CDR1 reads MNHNS; CDR2 reads SASEGT. Healthy bone marrow donors made up the donor group. The sequenced material came from PBMCs. This chain links TRBV6-1 with TRBJ1-2, with D possibly TRBD1 on 6 matching bases. The source of this sequence is a male donor in good health and CMV-seronegative. This chain's CDR3 is CASRLTGNYGYTF. The CDR3 region has the DNA TGTGCCAGCAGGCTAACAGGGAACTATGGCTACACCTTC.